One and the same sample provided the 25 T cell receptor beta chains below, sequenced in a study of metastatic and nonmetastatic thyroid tumors. No treatment of any kind had been given to any patient before thyroid surgery. MiXCR reprocessed the PCR reads for TCRdb. The data show about 34,000 clones, with around a sixth seen just once and 5.5% to 7.5% held by the top ten. Sequencing was done on a sample of blood. All receptors come from a female donor with papillary thyroid cancer or a benign thyroid nodule (not recorded which). Some clones in this sample may be carry-over from other donors' samples.

This clone is termed medium-sized. The chain couples TRBV20-1 to TRBJ2-7, with TRBD2 identical over 11 bases. Germline values: CDR1 DFQATT, CDR2 SNEGSKA (reference sequence). Trimming took 6 bases from V and 5 from J; bases not matched to a gene: 15. This CDR3 comprises 16 residues. The CDR3 DNA is TGCAGTGCCCCTCCGACTAGCGGGACCATAGGCCACGAGCAGTACTTC. The encoded protein is CSAPPTSGTIGHEQYF.

The genes are TRBV4-2 and TRBJ2-1, with D perhaps matching TRBD2 (6 bases). V shed 2 bases and J shed 0 bases, with 11 bases lying between them. The CDR3 is 16 amino acids. CDR1 and CDR2 (germline): LGHNA, YNFKEQ. The CDR3 here is CASSQIAAASYNEQFF. CDR3 sequence (DNA): TGTGCCAGCAGCCAAATAGCGGCGGCCTCCTACAATGAGCAGTTCTTC.

This clone was recorded a few times. The V and J genes are TRBV6-2 or TRBV6-3 and TRBJ2-7; 13 bases match TRBD2. The CDR3 is made up of 15 amino acids. With V trimmed by 6 bases and J by 6 bases, 8 bases remained unmatched. CDR1 is MNHEY, CDR2 SVGEGT, per germline. The CDR3 protein is CASSHRLAGGAEQYF. DNA of the CDR3: TGTGCCAGCAGCCATAGACTAGCGGGAGGAGCCGAGCAGTACTTC.

This clone was detected ten times or more. The gene calls are TRBV11-3 and TRBJ1-1; D uncertain. Germline CDR1 SGHNT, CDR2 YENEEA. The V end lost 5 bases, the J end lost 4 bases, and 11 bases lay between the germline ends. This CDR3 has 13 residues. CDR3 region: CASSPGRSTEAFF. The CDR3 DNA sequence: TGTGCCAGCAGCCCCGGCAGAAGCACTGAAGCTTTCTTT.

As to this clone: Germline and junction disagree at one end, which may indicate a read error. The chain carries TRBV20-1 and TRBJ1-2, with D hard to call. Germline assignment: CDR1 DFQATT and CDR2 SNEGSKA (reference sequence). The CDR3 covers 14 residues. The CDR3, as DNA: TGCAGTGCGAGAGAAGAGAGGTACCTCTATGGCTACACCTTC. Translation gives CSAREERYLYGYTF.

At least ten counts were recorded for this clone. This chain links TRBV12-3 or TRBV12-4 with TRBJ2-7, with 8 bases identical to TRBD2. The junction had 5 bases not matched to a gene; V was cut back by 1 base and J by 3 bases. CDR3 size: 15 residues. The CDR3 spells CASSLVGGGSYEQYF. CDR3 DNA sequence: TGTGCCAGCAGTTTAGTCGGGGGGGGAAGCTACGAGCAGTACTTC.

This clone was observed a handful of times. The rearrangement links TRBV10-2 to TRBJ2-1, with no clear D. Trimming cost V 7 bases and J 7 bases, with 20 bases left between them. From germline, CDR1 is WSHSY and CDR2 SAAADI. This CDR3 is built from 15 residues. For the CDR3, the DNA is TGCGCCAGCAAGATTTATGAAGGCAGAGGAAATGAGCAGTTCTTC. It encodes CASKIYEGRGNEQFF.

In this sample, this clone turned up many times. CDR3 residues: CASSYSWGLTNYGYTF. DNA of the CDR3: TGTGCCAGCAGTTACTCGTGGGGACTTACGAACTATGGCTACACCTTC. The chain has TRBV6-5 and TRBJ1-2; weak D call: TRBD1 (5 bases). Germline V gene data show CDR1 as MNHEY and CDR2 as SVGAGI. The CDR3 extends over 16 amino acids. V shed 0 bases and J shed 2 bases, with 13 bases lying between them.

The chain employs TRBV5-1 and TRBJ1-6; tentative D call: TRBD1 (6 bases). V was cut by 4 bases and J by 9 bases, with 20 bases left in between. This CDR3 region has 16 residues. Germline assignment: CDR1 SGHRS and CDR2 YFSETQ. The CDR3 spells CASSAGTRGATSPLHF. The CDR3 nucleotides are TGCGCCAGCAGCGCTGGCACCAGGGGCGCGACTTCACCCCTCCACTTT. Combining the CDR3 with reference TRBV5-1 and TRBJ1-6 gives the whole variable domain KAGVTQTPRYLIKTRGQQVTLSCSPISGHRSVSWYQQTPGQGLQFLFEYFSETQRNKGNFPGRFSGRQFSNSRSEMNVSTLELGDSALYLCASSAGTRGATSPLHFGNGTRLTVT.

This chain joins TRBV6-1 and TRBJ2-2, with 12 nucleotides matching TRBD2. Trimming at V came to 4 bases and at J to 6 bases, leaving 6 bases not matched to a gene. This CDR3 comprises 16 residues. CDR1 is MNHNS, CDR2 SASEGT, per germline. The CDR3 reads CASSGLAGGEAGELFF. The CDR3 DNA sequence: TGTGCCAGCAGTGGCCTAGCGGGGGGGGAGGCCGGGGAGCTGTTTTTT.

CDR3 residues: CASSYPIGLAPNTYEQYF. The CDR3 coding sequence is TGTGCCAGCAGTTACCCAATCGGACTGGCGCCGAACACCTACGAGCAGTACTTC. The V call is TRBV6-2 or TRBV6-3, the J call TRBJ2-7; TRBD2 is a possible D gene (5 bases). V lost 2 bases and J 2 bases, leaving 22 bases between the germline ends. The CDR3 runs 18 residues. The V gene's germline CDR1 is MNHEY and CDR2 SVGEGT.

At least ten counts were recorded for this clone. Just one base apart from a much larger clone, this may be a read error. The chain couples TRBV12-3 or TRBV12-4 to TRBJ1-1, with TRBD1 matching over 9 bases. J was trimmed by 6 bases and V by 6 bases; bases with no gene match: 8. CDR3 length equals 14 residues. CDR3 bases: TGTGCCAGCAGCAAAACGGGACAGGGCGCTGAAGCTTTCTTT. Translation gives CASSKTGQGAEAFF.

This clone occurred many times. The chain is built from TRBV5-1 and TRBJ1-1; D gene uncertain. This CDR3 is built from 12 residues. Germline lookup yields CDR1 SGHRS and CDR2 YFSETQ. V shed 0 bases and J shed 3 bases, with 3 bases lying between them. The CDR3 sequence is CASSLEHTEAFF. The DNA of the CDR3 is TGCGCCAGCAGCTTGGAGCACACTGAAGCTTTCTTT.

This clone was seen at least ten times. This chain uses TRBV27 with TRBJ2-5, with D perhaps matching TRBD2 (5 bases). CDR1 MNHEY and CDR2 SMNVEV come from the germline V gene (reference sequence). V was clipped by 10 bases and J by 1 base, with 13 bases between them. The CDR3 runs to 13 residues. Here the CDR3 reads CATSDYPQETQYF. CDR3 DNA sequence: TGTGCCACCTCAGACTACCCCCAAGAGACCCAGTACTTC.

This clone has a handful of counts. The chain employs TRBV18 and TRBJ1-3, with D possibly TRBD1 on 6 matching bases. V lost 3 bases and J 4 bases, leaving 16 bases between the germline ends. Germline lookup yields CDR1 KGHSH and CDR2 LQKENI. The CDR3 is 16 amino acids. CDR3 sequence: CASSPNSGDVGNTIYF. CDR3 coding DNA: TGTGCCAGCTCACCCAACTCAGGGGACGTAGGAAACACCATATATTTT.

This clone was detected ten times or more. Other DNA sequences within the sample encode an identical CDR3. The V and J genes are TRBV28 and TRBJ1-6; D is ambiguous. The germline V gene has CDR1 MDHEN and CDR2 SYDVKM. V was shortened by 8 bases and J by 7 bases, with 12 bases between the two germline ends. CDR3 length: 13 amino acids. CDR3 loop: CASLGHFNSPLHF. DNA for the CDR3: TGTGCCAGCCTGGGTCATTTCAATTCACCCCTCCACTTT.

The sample holds many counts of this clone. The chain is built from TRBV6-4 and TRBJ2-1; 10 bases are a match to TRBD2. Germline V gene data show CDR1 as MRHNA and CDR2 as SNTAGT. This CDR3 has 16 residues. V dropped 4 bases and J dropped 5; count of bases not matched to a gene: 8. This CDR3 reads CASSALLAGEDNEQFF. CDR3 nucleotide sequence: TGTGCCAGCAGTGCCCTCCTAGCGGGAGAAGACAATGAGCAGTTCTTC.

This clone has at least ten counts. The rearrangement uses TRBV19 and TRBJ1-5; D is uncertain. The CDR3 contains 15 residues. The V and J ends lost 5 bases and 4 bases respectively, with 15 bases between them. Germline CDR1 and CDR2: LNHDA and SQIVND (reference sequence). The CDR3 DNA reads as TGTGCCAGTAGTCGCGGAGGAGGGTGGAATCAGCCCCAGCATTTT. As protein: CASSRGGGWNQPQHF.

This clone has at least ten counts. V gene TRBV7-4 combines with J gene TRBJ2-6; TRBD2 agrees at 10 bases. Germline CDR1 is SGHVT and CDR2 is SQSDAQ. This CDR3 contains 21 residues. Losses at the gene ends were 5 bases for V and 2 bases for J; bases not matched to a gene: 18. The CDR3 bases are TGTGCCAGCAGCACACGAAGAAGAACTAGCGGGACTGAGCCTGGGGCCAACGTCCTGACTTTC. Translated: CASSTRRRTSGTEPGANVLTF.

The chain combines TRBV12-3 or TRBV12-4 with TRBJ1-4; the D gene is possibly TRBD1 (5 bases). Trimming removed 3 bases from V and 8 bases from J, with 10 bases in between. The CDR3 is made up of 13 amino acids. This CDR3 reads CASSFGGDEKLFF. The CDR3 DNA reads as TGTGCCAGCAGTTTTGGGGGGGACGAAAAACTGTTTTTT.

This clone has a handful of counts. The V gene is TRBV20-1, the J gene TRBJ2-2, with TRBD2 matching 9 bases. The CDR3 covers 17 residues. CDR1 and CDR2 (germline): DFQATT, SNEGSKA (reference sequence). Trimming at V came to 3 bases and at J to 4 bases, leaving 12 bases not matched to a gene. Here the CDR3 reads CSASGFLAGSVTGELFF. The CDR3 DNA sequence: TGCAGTGCTAGTGGTTTCCTAGCGGGATCCGTCACCGGGGAGCTGTTTTTT.

There are many counts of this clone. Relative to the germline gene, one junction end is altered; a read error may explain this. The gene calls are TRBV5-4 and TRBJ2-1; 7 bases fit TRBD1. Germline V gives CDR1 SGHNT, CDR2 YYREEE (reference sequence). This CDR3 region has 15 residues. The CDR3 nucleotides read TGTGCCAGCAGCTTGGACAGGGGAACATACAATGGGCAGTTCTTC. Protein sequence: CASSLDRGTYNGQFF.

The genes are TRBV11-2 and TRBJ2-1; D is perhaps TRBD1 (6 bases). Germline lookup yields CDR1 SGHAT and CDR2 FQNNGV. The V and J ends lost 4 bases and 2 bases respectively, with 12 bases between them. This CDR3 has 15 residues. Here the CDR3 reads CASSSGQQTYNEQFF. In DNA, the CDR3 is TGTGCCAGCAGCTCTGGACAGCAAACCTACAATGAGCAGTTCTTC.

This clone was recorded many times. The chain has TRBV2 and TRBJ2-1, with D possibly TRBD2 on 5 matching bases. The germline V gene has CDR1 SNHLY and CDR2 FYNNEI. The CDR3 loop spans 16 amino acids. V lost 7 bases and J lost 0, with 16 bases in between. The CDR3 DNA reads as TGTGCCAGCACCCCCCTACAAGCGGTCTCCTACAATGAGCAGTTCTTC. It specifies CASTPLQAVSYNEQFF.

This clone appeared many times. One junction end does not reproduce the germline sequence, and a read error may be involved. This chain connects TRBV4-3 to TRBJ2-7, with no clear D. CDR3 length: 14 residues. Germline V gives CDR1 LGHNA, CDR2 YSLEER. CDR3: CASSQGRTSCEQYF. CDR3 nucleotides: TGCGCCAGCAGCCAAGGACGGACCTCCTGCGAGCAGTACTTC.